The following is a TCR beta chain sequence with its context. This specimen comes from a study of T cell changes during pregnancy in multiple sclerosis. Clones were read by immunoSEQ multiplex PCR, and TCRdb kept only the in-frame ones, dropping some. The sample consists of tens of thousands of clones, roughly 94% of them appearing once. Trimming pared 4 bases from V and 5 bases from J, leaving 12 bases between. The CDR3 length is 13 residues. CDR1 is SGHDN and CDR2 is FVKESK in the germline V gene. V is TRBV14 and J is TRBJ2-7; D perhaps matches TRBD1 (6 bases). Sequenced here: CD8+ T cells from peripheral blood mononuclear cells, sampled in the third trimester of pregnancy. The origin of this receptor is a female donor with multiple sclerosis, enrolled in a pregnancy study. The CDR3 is CASSRTGIHEQYF. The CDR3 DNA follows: TGTGCCAGCAGCCGAACAGGGATCCACGAGCAGTACTTC.